These T cell receptor beta chains were read from a single sample in a study of cytomegalovirus exposure and HLA in healthy donors. The table came from immunoSEQ multiplex PCR; TCRdb's copy has only in-frame clones and leaves some out. Of about 160,000 clones in the sample, about 77% were seen once. The sequenced sample was PBMCs. These TCRs come from a male donor in good health and CMV-seropositive. Each CDR3 is given with its conserved first and last residue. Each record gives: D gene, V gene, clone size, J gene, CDR3 protein, CDR3 DNA. A D gene is named only where the DNA matches it firmly. Clone size is not always given. Where it is, it says once, few, many or a class for expanded clones.

TRBD1,TRBV19,NA,TRBJ1-3,CASKPSGGLEPTIYF,TGTGCCAGCAAGCCCTCAGGGGGCCTGGAACCCACCATATATTTT
TRBD2,TRBV10-1,NA,TRBJ2-2,CASSATGTSGGNTGELFF,TGCGCCAGCAGTGCTACCGGGACTAGCGGGGGTAACACCGGGGAGCTGTTTTTT
NA,TRBV7-2,NA,TRBJ2-3,CASSLEGTSGMGDTQYF,TGTGCCAGCAGCTTAGAGGGGACAAGCGGGATGGGGGATACGCAGTATTTT
NA,TRBV30,NA,TRBJ1-3,CAWSAGSVSGNTIYF,TGTGCCTGGAGTGCAGGGTCAGTCTCTGGAAACACCATATATTTT
TRBD1,TRBV7-3,few,TRBJ2-2,CASSLRGQGGTGELFF,TGTGCCAGCAGCTTAAGGGGACAGGGGGGCACCGGGGAGCTGTTTTTT
TRBD1,TRBV19,NA,TRBJ1-2,CASSLPGQGACGYTF,TGTGCCAGTAGCCTACCGGGACAGGGGGCGTGTGGCTACACCTTC
TRBD1,TRBV27,NA,TRBJ2-1,CASSSPGTGPYNEQFF,TGTGCCAGCAGCTCCCCCGGGACAGGGCCCTACAATGAGCAGTTCTTC
TRBD1,TRBV18,NA,TRBJ1-2,CASSPEGQGELGYTF,TGTGCCAGCTCACCCGAGGGACAGGGGGAGTTAGGCTACACCTTC
NA,TRBV5-8,NA,TRBJ1-1,CASSLDRVAFF,TGTGCCAGCAGCTTGGACAGGGTGGCTTTCTTT
TRBD2,TRBV30,once,TRBJ2-1,CAWSREVYNEQFF,TGTGCCTGGAGTCGGGAGGTCTACAATGAGCAGTTCTTC
NA,TRBV15,NA,TRBJ2-7,CATSRDLGYEQYF,TGTGCCACCAGCAGAGATCTCGGCTACGAGCAGTACTTC
TRBD1,TRBV6-6,NA,TRBJ1-2,CASSSGTGEGYGYTF,TGTGCCAGCAGCTCTGGGACAGGAGAGGGGTATGGCTACACCTTC
NA,TRBV5-1,NA,TRBJ1-3,CASSWQGGNTIYF,TGCGCCAGCAGCTGGCAGGGAGGAAACACCATATATTTT
NA,TRBV4-1,NA,TRBJ1-1,CASSQEFRGEEAFF,TGCGCCAGCAGCCAAGAATTCAGGGGCGAGGAAGCTTTCTTT
NA,TRBV13,NA,TRBJ2-5,CASSPSGDSPFETQYF,TGTGCCAGCAGCCCATCCGGGGACTCCCCATTCGAGACCCAGTACTTC
NA,TRBV7-9,few,TRBJ2-2,CASSLETTGSGELFF,TGTGCCAGCAGCTTAGAAACCACAGGGTCCGGGGAGCTGTTTTTT
NA,TRBV30,NA,TRBJ1-1,CAWDLVAEAFF,TGTGCCTGGGACCTAGTCGCTGAAGCTTTCTTT
TRBD2,TRBV2,NA,TRBJ2-1,CASSFSSGGTNEQFF,TGTGCCAGCAGTTTTTCTAGCGGGGGGACGAATGAGCAGTTCTTC
NA,TRBV2,NA,TRBJ1-2,CASSEFLGGASLNGYTF,TGTGCCAGCAGTGAATTTCTGGGGGGGGCCTCGTTGAATGGCTACACCTTC
NA,TRBV7-2,NA,TRBJ2-7,CASRGSSYEQYF,TGTGCCAGCAGGGGGAGCTCCTACGAGCAGTACTTC
TRBD1,TRBV4-3,NA,TRBJ2-7,CASSHTGTGAYEQYF,TGCGCCAGCAGCCATACCGGGACAGGGGCCTACGAGCAGTACTTC
TRBD1,TRBV30,NA,TRBJ1-4,CAWSAHSGTGDEKLFF,TGTGCCTGGAGTGCCCACTCCGGGACAGGAGATGAAAAACTGTTTTTT
NA,TRBV30,few,TRBJ1-1,CAWSVERTEAFF,TGTGCCTGGAGTGTAGAGAGGACTGAAGCTTTCTTT
TRBD1,TRBV25-1,NA,TRBJ2-5,CASRDGQGSGETQYF,TGTGCCAGCAGGGATGGACAGGGCTCGGGAGAGACCCAGTACTTC
TRBD1,TRBV30,few,TRBJ1-1,CAWNQDRGTEAFF,TGTGCCTGGAATCAGGACAGGGGCACTGAAGCTTTCTTT
NA,TRBV7-2,NA,TRBJ1-3,CASSPSSGNTIYF,TGTGCCAGCAGCCCTAGCTCTGGAAACACCATATATTTT
NA,TRBV9,NA,TRBJ2-7,CASSANGAYEQYF,TGTGCCAGCAGCGCTAACGGAGCCTACGAGCAGTACTTC
TRBD2,TRBV6-6,NA,TRBJ2-5,CASQSSGGAQETQYF,TGTGCCAGCCAGTCTAGCGGGGGGGCGCAAGAGACCCAGTACTTC
TRBD1,TRBV4-3,NA,TRBJ1-2,CASSQRQGTNYGYTF,TGCGCCAGCAGCCAGAGACAGGGAACTAACTATGGCTACACCTTC
NA,TRBV27,NA,TRBJ2-7,CASSLMDSTYEQYF,TGTGCCAGCAGTTTAATGGACAGTACCTACGAGCAGTACTTC
NA,TRBV6-1,NA,TRBJ2-5,CASRGMETQYF,TGTGCCAGTAGAGGGATGGAGACCCAGTACTTC
TRBD1,TRBV29-1,NA,TRBJ2-1,CSGYRGSYNEQFF,TGCAGCGGGTACAGGGGCTCCTACAATGAGCAGTTCTTC
NA,TRBV5-4,NA,TRBJ2-5,CASSLGLADQETQYF,TGTGCCAGCAGCTTAGGCTTAGCGGATCAAGAGACCCAGTACTTC
NA,TRBV5-1,few,TRBJ1-1,CASSLQRRGTEAFF,TGCGCCAGCAGCTTGCAACGCCGGGGCACTGAAGCTTTCTTT
NA,TRBV5-1,few,TRBJ1-1,CASSLEGTPSEAFF,TGCGCCAGCAGCTTGGAGGGGACACCCTCTGAAGCTTTCTTT
NA,TRBV2,NA,TRBJ1-2,CASTSPRDIARGYTF,TGTGCCAGCACTTCTCCCCGGGACATCGCGAGAGGCTACACCTTC